The source of this TCR beta chain is a study of early T cells in non-severe SARS-CoV-2 infection listed by TCRdb under 2021. As for the study more broadly: TCR sequencing used bulk RNA from unsorted whole blood, so alpha and beta chains could not be paired.

This was a case-control study nested in a cohort of healthcare workers in London, UK, who had nasopharyngeal swab PCR tests and blood samples taken every week. Healthcare workers were recruited between 23 and 31 March 2020, during the week of the UK lockdown, and were followed weekly for up to about 15 weeks. The CDR3 holds 15 amino acids from the cysteine to the phenylalanine. The read is trimmed to its CDR3 DNA, 45 bases read in frame from base 1. V is clipped by 2 bases and J by 0 bases, and the sequence between their germline boundaries is 8 bases long. Per the germline V gene, SGDLS is the CDR1 and YYNGEE is the CDR2. Broader findings and caveats from the paper: VDJdb matching was skewed toward anti-spike CD8 responses and likely underestimated virus-specific expansions by missing private and CD4 specificities.

This clonotype was picked up many times. Its antigen remains unidentified. Base qualities were left out, and no much larger clone turns up one base away. Libraries came from 5' RACE. TCRdb records NextSeq 500 as the sequencer. To correct for sequencing error and PCR bias, the TCR library protocol tagged individual cDNA molecules with unique molecular identifiers. TCR alpha and beta chains were both sequenced, and the abundances of alpha and beta sequences in each sample were closely correlated with each other. The paper's processing steps were these. Decombinator V4 was used to perform V gene, J gene and CDR3 annotation of TCR sequences. TCRs were defined as expanded if a significant change between any two time points was detected under a Poisson model with p below 0.0001. TCR abundances were normalised to the total number of TCRs sequenced per sample and were expressed as counts per million. TRAV1-2 paired with TRAJ12, TRAJ20 or TRAJ33 defined MAIT TCRs, while TRAV10 paired with TRAJ18 defined iNKT TCRs. A search of VDJdb, accessed on 1 November 2021, was run for TCRs annotated to CMV, EBV and SARS-CoV-2, with TCRs annotated for multiple antigens excluded. TCRdb redid the processing of the public reads, applying fastp at Q25 and MiXCR, and retained in-frame beta chains. Entries are consolidated by CDR3 protein sequence, retaining the most common genes and DNA. The V and J calls come from TCRdb's annotation, not from the publication. The sample contains 45,000 to 60,000 distinct CDR3 sequences, around 9% of them found a single time. Clones ranked in the top ten supply around 20% of the sample.

The sequence derives from an adult who was a healthcare worker with PCR-confirmed SARS-CoV-2 infection or an uninfected control (not recorded which). The rearranged chain carries TRBV9 and TRBJ1-4, and possibly TRBD1, on 5 matching bases. The sample comprised whole blood. This receptor has the CDR3 CASSVQGATNEKLFF. The DNA reads TGTGCCAGCAGCGTGCAGGGTGCAACTAATGAAAAACTGTTTTTT.